The table lists the clone carrying this TCR beta chain with a few counts. Authors' methods: By means of reference gene primer amplification, nucleated cell counts were estimated. Profiled with immunoSEQ multiplex PCR; TCRdb holds only in-frame clones, not every one. D and trimming come from the DNA, and the V and J calls and clone size come from that table. The sample contains about 240,000 clones, approximately 86% of which appear only once. These data come from a study of blood T cell repertoires in COVID-19. As for the study in general: Samples came from the United States, Italy and Spain, spanning acute and convalescent COVID-19. Sample material is recorded as cDNA or gDNA derived from T cells, B-cell-depleted T cells, or PBMCs.

One Seattle source followed patients from active infection through their disease course. V was trimmed by 2 bases and J by 5 bases, leaving 13 bases between them. The CDR3 totals 14 residues. CDR1 SGDLS and CDR2 YYNGEE come from the germline V gene. The sequence was collected from a woman aged 45-59 years with COVID-19, enrolled during active disease. Input material: peripheral blood. The gene calls are TRBV9 and TRBJ1-2; D gene unclear. The CDR3 DNA sequence: TGTGCCAGCAGCGTCACCGGTGACGGGTATGGCTACACCTTC. Its protein is CASSVTGDGYGYTF.